The sample holds one count of the clone carrying this T cell receptor beta chain. This sample's time point: naive CD8 control sorted from an acute-time-point sample. TCRdb's table, derived via immunoSEQ multiplex PCR, lists solely in-frame clones and lacks some. The profile shows approximately 41,000 clones, about 83% of them singletons. With V trimmed by 0 bases and J by 0 bases, 4 bases remained unmatched. The CDR3 is 16 residues long. The V gene's germline CDR1 is MNHEY and CDR2 SVGAGI. This sample is drawn from a study of CD8 T cells in acute hepatitis C reinfection. The origin of this receptor is a man aged 25-45 years with chronic hepatitis C. The specimen was naive CD8+ T cells from PBMCs. The V gene is TRBV6-5, the J gene TRBJ1-1, with 7 bases matching TRBD1. As DNA, the CDR3 is TGTGCCAGCAGTTACTCGACAGGGCCGATGAACACTGAAGCTTTCTTT. Amino acid sequence: CASSYSTGPMNTEAFF.